The clone carrying this T cell receptor (beta chain) was recorded a few times. These data belong to a study of OX40 agonist ivuxolimab in advanced cancers. Autoimmune disease history or systemic immunosuppression led to patients being barred. The trim removed 5 bases at V and 4 bases at J, leaving 8 bases unmatched. CDR1 LGHNA and CDR2 YSLEER come from the germline V gene. This CDR3 has 16 residues. Using immunoSEQ multiplex PCR, the repertoire was profiled, and TCRdb retains in-frame clones only, with some absent. Of 77,000 or so clones in the sample, around 93% were seen once. The sample here was CD4+ or CD8+ T cells sorted from blood, taken in a trial of the OX40 agonist ivuxolimab. This sequence joins TRBV4-3 and TRBJ2-3, with 11 bases that match TRBD1. The sequence was collected from an adult with an advanced solid tumor such as melanoma, head and neck, liver or kidney cancer. The CDR3 DNA sequence: TGCGCCAGCAGCTCCCGGACAGGGGGCGTCGCAGATACGCAGTATTTT. Residues: CASSSRTGGVADTQYF.